Here is one T cell receptor (beta chain) with its context. Antigen unknown. This record belongs to a study of T cell responses to AZD1222 COVID-19 vaccine. Study observations and caveats: At study baseline, merely several AZD1222 recipients were seropositive. An increase in Spike-specific TCR breadth and depth was observed after two AZD1222 doses. In a largely white British group with more females than males, clonal diversity was possibly underestimated.

Germline V lookup: CDR1 SGHRS, CDR2 YFSETQ. V gave up 3 bases and J gave up 7 bases, with 17 bases separating them. This CDR3 has 16 residues. Generated by immunoSEQ multiplex PCR, the TCRdb table keeps only in-frame clones and is missing some. In the table there are 160,000 or so clones, roughly 92% of which are singletons. J is TRBJ1-6 and V is TRBV5-1; D is possibly TRBD1 (6 bases). The receptor comes from an adult who received the AZD1222 COVID-19 vaccine. The material sequenced was peripheral blood, taken 28 days after the second AZD1222 dose. The CDR3 bases are TGCGCCAGCAGCTGGAGAGGAAGGGGGGGGAATTCACCCCTCCACTTT. Amino acid sequence: CASSWRGRGGNSPLHF.